This T cell receptor (beta chain) was found in a study of blood T cell repertoires in COVID-19. Only in-frame clones appear in the TCRdb table, and some are missing; sequencing was by immunoSEQ multiplex PCR. This sample has just over 15,000 clones, with 84% found just once. J gave up 2 bases and V 5 bases, and 10 bases lay outside the gene matches. There are 17 residues in the CDR3. From germline, CDR1 is MNHNS and CDR2 SASEGT. The V and J genes are TRBV6-1 and TRBJ2-5; TRBD1 matches at 11 bases. The material sequenced was peripheral blood. The TCR originated in a human donor in a cohort sampled during active COVID-19. The DNA of the CDR3 is TGTGCCAGCAGTAAAGGACAGGGGGCGAGGGGGCAAGAGACCCAGTACTTC. As protein: CASSKGQGARGQETQYF.